This T cell receptor (beta chain) was found in a study of blood T cell repertoires in COVID-19. Study overall: Researchers got acute and convalescent COVID-19 samples from the United States, Italy and Spain.

Sequenced by immunoSEQ multiplex PCR; TCRdb stores in-frame clones only, minus some. The table shows more than 75,000 clones, with roughly 88% occurring only once. The receptor was isolated from a woman aged 65 to 85 with acute or convalescent COVID-19. Sample: peripheral blood.

CDR3 nucleotides: TGTGCCAGCAGCTCCGGACAGGGAGGGTACAATGAGCAGTTCTTC. Encoded protein: CASSSGQGGYNEQFF. The rearrangement joins TRBV5-4 to TRBJ2-1; tentative D call: TRBD1 (8 bases). The CDR3 contains 15 residues. The germline CDR1 and CDR2 sequences are SGHNT and YYREEE (reference sequence). Trimming left V 3 bases short and J 4 bases short, with 14 bases between.